This T cell receptor (beta chain) originates from a study of cytomegalovirus exposure and HLA in healthy donors. Study at large: An early data release held 79 million or so unique TCRs from HLA-typed donors. The Caucasian-associated ancestry cluster held 80% to 90% of around 380 genotyped donors. General study findings and limits: As was reported, the classifier diagnosed cytomegalovirus status with high specificity and sensitivity. A later analysis by the authors found several of the most significant clusters apparently linked to common viral pathogens.

PCR was performed using 60 Vbeta and 13 Jbeta primers. The table came from immunoSEQ multiplex PCR; TCRdb's copy has only in-frame clones and leaves some out. The data contain roughly 140,000 clones, over 70% of them singletons. To note about this clone: Antigen: not known.

This sequence originates from a man aged 40-49 years in good health and CMV-seronegative. Sequenced material: PBMCs.

The CDR3, as DNA: TGTGCCAGCAGCCCGGTGGGCGATACGCAGTATTTT. Translating gives CASSPVGDTQYF. The chain has TRBV11-2 and TRBJ2-3; D ambiguous. The germline V and J ends were trimmed by 5 bases and 6 bases, with 9 bases remaining between them. Germline assignment: CDR1 SGHAT and CDR2 FQNNGV. The CDR3 has 12 amino acids.